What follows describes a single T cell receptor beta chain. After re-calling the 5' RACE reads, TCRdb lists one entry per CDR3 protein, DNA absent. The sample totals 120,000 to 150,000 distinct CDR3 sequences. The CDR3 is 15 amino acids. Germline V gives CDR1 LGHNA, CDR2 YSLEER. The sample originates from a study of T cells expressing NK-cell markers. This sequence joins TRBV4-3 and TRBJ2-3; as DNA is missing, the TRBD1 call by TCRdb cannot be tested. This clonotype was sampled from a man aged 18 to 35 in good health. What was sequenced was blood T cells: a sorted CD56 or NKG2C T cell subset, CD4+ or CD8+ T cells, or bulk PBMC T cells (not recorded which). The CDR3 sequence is CASSQVPGGTDTQYF.